This is a list of T cell receptor beta chains from one sample in a study of Ad26.COV2.S vaccination and SARS-CoV-2 variants. Some clones are missing from TCRdb's copy, which holds only in-frame ones; the method was immunoSEQ multiplex PCR. The sample includes about 460,000 clones, roughly 87% of them seen just once. The source material was peripheral blood, sampled in a trial of Ad26.COV2.S vaccine versus placebo. The receptors were gathered from a person aged 18-65 years who received the Ad26.COV2.S COVID-19 vaccine or a placebo. Each CDR3 is given with its conserved first and last residue. The D gene is left open where the match is weak. Clone size is not always given. Where it is, it says once, few, many or a class for expanded clones.

cdr3_nt	cdr3_aa	v_call	j_call	clone_size	d_call
TGTGCCAGTAGTATAGACAGGGGATACGAGCAGTACTTC	CASSIDRGYEQYF	TRBV19	TRBJ2-7	.	.
TGTGCCAGTAGTGTCCCCAACTTCGGCACTGAAGCTTTCTTT	CASSVPNFGTEAFF	TRBV19	TRBJ1-1	once	.
TGTGCCAGCAAGTTAGCGGGAAGCACAGATACGCAGTATTTT	CASKLAGSTDTQYF	TRBV2	TRBJ2-3	.	TRBD2
TGTGCCTGGAGTCAGCACTCTGGGGCCAACGTCCTGACTTTC	CAWSQHSGANVLTF	TRBV30	TRBJ2-6	.	.
TGTGCCAGCAGTTTCGCTGGCGGGAGCTCCTACGAGCAGTACTTC	CASSFAGGSSYEQYF	TRBV28	TRBJ2-7	.	TRBD2
TGTGCCAGCAGCGTAGGGCTAGCGGGAGAGACCCAGTACTTC	CASSVGLAGETQYF	TRBV9	TRBJ2-5	.	TRBD2
TGTGCCAGCAGTTTCTTGCCCTCCTACGAGCAGTACTTC	CASSFLPSYEQYF	TRBV12-3/TRBV12-4	TRBJ2-7	.	.
TGTGCCAGCAGCTTAGCGTTAGGAGACTATGGCTACACCTTC	CASSLALGDYGYTF	TRBV7-9	TRBJ1-2	.	.
TGTGCCAGCAGCTTAACGGACAGAGGGCATGAAAAACTGTTTTTT	CASSLTDRGHEKLFF	TRBV7-8	TRBJ1-4	.	.
TGTGCCAGCAGTACCCTCCGGACTAGCGGGCCCTACAATGAGCAGTTCTTC	CASSTLRTSGPYNEQFF	TRBV25-1	TRBJ2-1	.	TRBD2
TGCAGTGTCTTCGGTAACTATGGCTACACCTTC	CSVFGNYGYTF	TRBV20-1	TRBJ1-2	once	.
TGTGCCAGCAGCGTAGCTTGGGACAGCACAGATACGCAGTATTTT	CASSVAWDSTDTQYF	TRBV9	TRBJ2-3	.	.
TGTGCCAGCAGTGGGGCCAGCTCCTACAATGAGCAGTTCTTC	CASSGASSYNEQFF	TRBV5-4	TRBJ2-1	.	.
TGTGCCAGCAGCCTTAGCGGGGGCCCGACCGGGGAGCTGTTTTTT	CASSLSGGPTGELFF	TRBV9	TRBJ2-2	few	TRBD2
TGTGCCAGCAGTCCCGACATGGGGGAGCTGTTTTTT	CASSPDMGELFF	TRBV12-3/TRBV12-4	TRBJ2-2	once	.
TGTGCCAGCAGTTTGGGGGCGGGAGCACGGGAAGAGCAGTACTTC	CASSLGAGAREEQYF	TRBV28	TRBJ2-7	few	.
TGTGCCAGCGGGGGAACGTACCAAGAGACCCAGTACTTC	CASGGTYQETQYF	TRBV6-5	TRBJ2-5	.	.
TGTGCCAGCAGTTTAAACGGGGTGTGGGTTAACACTGAAGCTTTCTTT	CASSLNGVWVNTEAFF	TRBV28	TRBJ1-1	.	.
TGCGCCAGCAGCCAACCCGGACAGGGAGGGCTGTTTTTT	CASSQPGQGGLFF	TRBV4-3	TRBJ2-2	.	TRBD1
TGCGCCAGCAGCCAAGCCGGGACAGGGGAAAACATTCAGTACTTC	CASSQAGTGENIQYF	TRBV4-3	TRBJ2-4	once	TRBD1
TGCGCCAGCAGCCAAGATCGGGGGACAGCCCTGCTCTATGGCTACACCTTC	CASSQDRGTALLYGYTF	TRBV4-3	TRBJ1-2	once	TRBD1
TGTGCCAGTAGCGTCATAGCTAGCGGGGGCGAGCAGTACTTC	CASSVIASGGEQYF	TRBV19	TRBJ2-7	.	TRBD2
TGTGCCAGCAGTTCCTCCGGGACACTAGTGTACTCCTACAATGAGCAGTTCTTC	CASSSSGTLVYSYNEQFF	TRBV6-2/TRBV6-3	TRBJ2-1	.	.
TGTGCCAGCTCCCAGGGGGGCCAACCGTCTAAACGGGAGCAGTTCTTC	CASSQGGQPSKREQFF	TRBV14	TRBJ2-1	.	.
TGTGCCAGTAGTATAGGGTTAGCCACAGATACGCAGTATTTT	CASSIGLATDTQYF	TRBV19	TRBJ2-3	.	.
TGTGCCAGCAGCTTGACCCAACTATTCTCAGATACGCAGTATTTT	CASSLTQLFSDTQYF	TRBV11-2	TRBJ2-3	.	.
TGTGCCAGTAGTTCAGAGATGTGGAGCAATCAGCCCCAGCATTTT	CASSSEMWSNQPQHF	TRBV19	TRBJ1-5	.	.
TGTGCCAGCAGCTTTGGAGGGGGGGCCGGCTACACCTTC	CASSFGGGAGYTF	TRBV7-2	TRBJ1-2	.	.
TGTGCCAGCAGCTTAGCCGTTAGCGGGGAAGAGACCCAGTACTTC	CASSLAVSGEETQYF	TRBV11-2	TRBJ2-5	.	TRBD2
TGTGCCAGTAGTTTAAGCGGGGGGACGTTAAGCGAGCAGTACTTC	CASSLSGGTLSEQYF	TRBV19	TRBJ2-7	.	TRBD2
TGTGCCAGCACGTTAGCGGGGGGGCACAATGAGCAGTTCTTC	CASTLAGGHNEQFF	TRBV27	TRBJ2-1	.	TRBD2
TGTGCCAGCCTCGGGGGGGCGAACACTGAAGCTTTCTTT	CASLGGANTEAFF	TRBV27	TRBJ1-1	.	.
TGTGCCAGCAGCCACGGCCCGGGACAGGGAAATTCAGATACGCAGTATTTT	CASSHGPGQGNSDTQYF	TRBV7-3	TRBJ2-3	.	TRBD1
TGTGCCAGCAGCTCCCATGGGGGGAACACTGAAGCTTTCTTT	CASSSHGGNTEAFF	TRBV6-2/TRBV6-3	TRBJ1-1	.	.
TGCGCCAGCAGCCCGGGGGGACTATATTTGGAGGAGCAGTTCTTC	CASSPGGLYLEEQFF	TRBV4-3	TRBJ2-1	.	TRBD2
TGTGCCAGCAGTTTAGGGGGAGGCACTGAAGCTTTCTTT	CASSLGGGTEAFF	TRBV28	TRBJ1-1	once	.
TGCGCCAGCAGCTTGGCGGTGGCGGGAGGGCCAAATACGCAGTATTTT	CASSLAVAGGPNTQYF	TRBV5-1	TRBJ2-3	.	TRBD2
TGCAGCGTTGAATGGGACAGGGGGTATGGCTACACCTTC	CSVEWDRGYGYTF	TRBV29-1	TRBJ1-2	.	TRBD1
TGTGCCAGCAGCCAAGAGAGGTGGAGGGAGCCGTATTTT	CASSQERWREPYF	TRBV3-1/TRBV3-2	TRBJ2-3	.	.
TGTGCCAGCAGCGAAACAGGGATGAACACTGAAGCTTTCTTT	CASSETGMNTEAFF	TRBV9	TRBJ1-1	.	.
TGTGCCAGCAGCCCAGGCGCGGGTTCATACGAGCAGTACTTC	CASSPGAGSYEQYF	TRBV7-2	TRBJ2-7	.	.
TGTGCCAGCAGTGAACAGGGTGGGCAGACTGAAGCTTTCTTT	CASSEQGGQTEAFF	TRBV2	TRBJ1-1	.	.
TGTGCCAGCAGTTTATATGGGAGTTATAGCAATCAGCCCCAGCATTTT	CASSLYGSYSNQPQHF	TRBV28	TRBJ1-5	.	.
TGCGCCAGCAGCCCCCCAGACAGGGAGTGGAACTACGAGCAGTACTTC	CASSPPDREWNYEQYF	TRBV5-1	TRBJ2-7	.	TRBD1
TGTGCCAGCAGTTACCTGGGGGGAGGGGTCAATGAAAAACTGTTTTTT	CASSYLGGGVNEKLFF	TRBV6-5	TRBJ1-4	.	.
TGTGCCAGCAGTCCTCCCAGGGGGGGGGACGCCCTGACTAGCGGGAGAAGAGGGGAGCAGTACTTC	CASSPPRGGDALTSGRRGEQYF	TRBV28	TRBJ2-7	.	TRBD2
TGTGCCAGTAGTATGAGCAGGGGGCGTCTTCCGACCCAGTACTTC	CASSMSRGRLPTQYF	TRBV19	TRBJ2-5	.	TRBD1
TGCGCCAGCAGTGAACCGAGGGGTCCCCACAATGAGCAGTTCTTC	CASSEPRGPHNEQFF	TRBV10-2	TRBJ2-1	.	.
TGTGCCAGCAGCTTGGAGGAACAGGCTGAAGCTTTCTTT	CASSLEEQAEAFF	TRBV11-3	TRBJ1-1	.	.
TGTGCCAGCAGTTTCCGGGTTTTCGAGGGAAGCTATGGCTACACCTTC	CASSFRVFEGSYGYTF	TRBV28	TRBJ1-2	.	.
TGCGCCAGCAGCCCCGACAGGTCGGCGAACACCGGGGAGCTGTTTTTT	CASSPDRSANTGELFF	TRBV5-1	TRBJ2-2	.	.